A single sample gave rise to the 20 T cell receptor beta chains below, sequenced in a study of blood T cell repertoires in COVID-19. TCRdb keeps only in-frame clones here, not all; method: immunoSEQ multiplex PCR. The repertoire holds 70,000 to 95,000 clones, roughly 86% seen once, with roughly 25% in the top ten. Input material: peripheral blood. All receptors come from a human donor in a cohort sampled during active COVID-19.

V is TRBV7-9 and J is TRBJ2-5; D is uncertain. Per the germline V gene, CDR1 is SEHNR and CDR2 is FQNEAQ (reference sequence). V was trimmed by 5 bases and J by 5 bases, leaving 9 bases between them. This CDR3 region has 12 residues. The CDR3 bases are TGTGCCAGCAGCCCCGAGTCGGAGACCCAGTACTTC. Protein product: CASSPESETQYF.

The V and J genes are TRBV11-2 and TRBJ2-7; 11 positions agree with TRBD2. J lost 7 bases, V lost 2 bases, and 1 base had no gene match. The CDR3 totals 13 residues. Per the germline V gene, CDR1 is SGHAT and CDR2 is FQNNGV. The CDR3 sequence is CASSLRLAGEQYF. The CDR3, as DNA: TGTGCCAGCAGCTTACGACTAGCGGGGGAGCAGTACTTC.

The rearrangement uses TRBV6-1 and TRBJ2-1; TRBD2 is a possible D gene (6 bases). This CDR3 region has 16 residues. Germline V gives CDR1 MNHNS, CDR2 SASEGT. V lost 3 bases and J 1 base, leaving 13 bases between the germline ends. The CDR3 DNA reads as TGTGCCAGCAGTGACGATAGCGGAAAATCCTACAATGAGCAGTTCTTC. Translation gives CASSDDSGKSYNEQFF.

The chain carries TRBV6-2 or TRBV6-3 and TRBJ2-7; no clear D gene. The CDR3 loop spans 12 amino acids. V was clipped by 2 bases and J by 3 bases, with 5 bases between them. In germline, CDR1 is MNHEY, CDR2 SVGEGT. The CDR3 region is CASSYRVYEQYF. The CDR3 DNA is TGTGCCAGCAGTTACCGGGTCTACGAGCAGTACTTC.

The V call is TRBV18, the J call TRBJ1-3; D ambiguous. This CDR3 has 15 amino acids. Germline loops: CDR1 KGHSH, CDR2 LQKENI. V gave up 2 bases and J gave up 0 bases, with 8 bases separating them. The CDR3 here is CASSPTGGSGNTIYF. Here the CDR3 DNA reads TGTGCCAGCTCACCAACGGGAGGCTCTGGAAACACCATATATTTT.

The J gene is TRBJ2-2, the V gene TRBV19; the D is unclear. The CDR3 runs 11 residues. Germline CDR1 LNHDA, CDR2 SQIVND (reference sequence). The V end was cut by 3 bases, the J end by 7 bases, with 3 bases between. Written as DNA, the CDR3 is TGTGCCAGTAGTATGTACGGGGAGCTGTTTTTT. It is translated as CASSMYGELFF. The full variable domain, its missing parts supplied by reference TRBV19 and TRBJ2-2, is DGGITQSPKYLFRKEGQNVTLSCEQNLNHDAMYWYRQDPGQGLRLIYYSQIVNDFQKGDIAEGYSVSREKKESFPLTVTSAQKNPTAFYLCASSMYGELFFGEGSRLTVL.

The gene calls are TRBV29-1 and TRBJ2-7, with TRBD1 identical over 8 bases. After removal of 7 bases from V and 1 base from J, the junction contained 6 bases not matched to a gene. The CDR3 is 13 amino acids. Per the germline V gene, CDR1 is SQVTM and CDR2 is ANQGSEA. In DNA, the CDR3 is TGCAGCGGGATGCAGGGGGCATCCTACGAGCAGTACTTC. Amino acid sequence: CSGMQGASYEQYF.

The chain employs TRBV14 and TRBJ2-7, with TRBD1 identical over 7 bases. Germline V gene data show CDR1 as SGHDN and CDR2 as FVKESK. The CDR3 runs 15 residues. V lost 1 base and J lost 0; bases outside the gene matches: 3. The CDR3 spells CASSQVAGGSYEQYF. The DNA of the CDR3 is TGTGCCAGCAGCCAAGTCGCAGGGGGCTCCTACGAGCAGTACTTC.

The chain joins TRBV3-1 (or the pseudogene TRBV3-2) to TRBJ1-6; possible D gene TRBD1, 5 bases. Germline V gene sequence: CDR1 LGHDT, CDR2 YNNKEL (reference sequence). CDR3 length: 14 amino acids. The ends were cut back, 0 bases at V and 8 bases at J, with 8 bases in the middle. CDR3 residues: CASSQDKGYSPLHF. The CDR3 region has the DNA TGTGCCAGCAGCCAAGACAAGGGGTATTCACCCCTCCACTTT.

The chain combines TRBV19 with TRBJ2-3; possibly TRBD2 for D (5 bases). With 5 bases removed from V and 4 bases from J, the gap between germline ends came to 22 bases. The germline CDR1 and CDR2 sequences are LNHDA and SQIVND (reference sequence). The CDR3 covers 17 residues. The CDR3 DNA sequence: TGTGCCAGTAGTCCATATCCTCTGACGCTAGCCGCAGATACGCAGTATTTT. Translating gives CASSPYPLTLAADTQYF.

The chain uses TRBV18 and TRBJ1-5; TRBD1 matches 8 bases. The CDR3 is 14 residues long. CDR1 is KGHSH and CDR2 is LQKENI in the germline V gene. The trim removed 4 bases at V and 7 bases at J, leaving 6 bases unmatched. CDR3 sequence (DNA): TGTGCCAGCTCACGACAGGGGTTGCAACAGCCCCAGCATTTT. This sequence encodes CASSRQGLQQPQHF.

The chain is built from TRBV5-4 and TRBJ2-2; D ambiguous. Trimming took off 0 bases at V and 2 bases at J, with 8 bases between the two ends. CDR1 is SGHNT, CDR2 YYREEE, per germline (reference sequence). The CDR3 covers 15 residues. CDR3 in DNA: TGTGCCAGCAGCTTGGTAACGGTAAACACCGGGGAGCTGTTTTTT. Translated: CASSLVTVNTGELFF.

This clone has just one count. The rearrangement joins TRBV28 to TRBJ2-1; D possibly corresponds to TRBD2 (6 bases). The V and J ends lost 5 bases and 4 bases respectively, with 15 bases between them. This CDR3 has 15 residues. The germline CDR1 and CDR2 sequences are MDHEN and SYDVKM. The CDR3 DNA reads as TGTGCCAGCAGTCTCCTCGGGACTCGATACAATGAGCAGTTCTTC. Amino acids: CASSLLGTRYNEQFF.

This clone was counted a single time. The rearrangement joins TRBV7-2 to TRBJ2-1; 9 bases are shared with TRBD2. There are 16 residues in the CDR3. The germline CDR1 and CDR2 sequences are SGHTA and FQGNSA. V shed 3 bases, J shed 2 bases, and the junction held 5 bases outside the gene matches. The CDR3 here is CASSLSSGGTYNEQFF. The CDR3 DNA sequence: TGTGCCAGCAGCTTGAGTAGCGGGGGCACCTACAATGAGCAGTTCTTC.

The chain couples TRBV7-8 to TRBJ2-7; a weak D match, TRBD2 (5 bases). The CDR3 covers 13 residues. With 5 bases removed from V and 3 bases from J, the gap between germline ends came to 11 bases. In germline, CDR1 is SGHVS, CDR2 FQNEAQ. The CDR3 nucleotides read TGTGCCAGCAGCCCGAGACGGGACTACGAGCAGTACTTC. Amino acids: CASSPRRDYEQYF.

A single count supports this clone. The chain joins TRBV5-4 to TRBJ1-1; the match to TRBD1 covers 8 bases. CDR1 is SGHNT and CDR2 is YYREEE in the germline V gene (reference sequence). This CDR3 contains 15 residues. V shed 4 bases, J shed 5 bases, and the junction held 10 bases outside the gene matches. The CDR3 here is CASSPYAGGATEAFF. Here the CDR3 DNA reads TGTGCCAGCAGCCCGTATGCAGGGGGCGCAACTGAAGCTTTCTTT.

In DNA form, the CDR3 reads TGCAGTGCTGGACCGGGATATGGCTACACCTTC. Its protein product is CSAGPGYGYTF. V and J are TRBV20-1 and TRBJ1-2; no clear D gene. The CDR3 runs to 11 residues. CDR1 is DFQATT and CDR2 is SNEGSKA in the germline V gene (reference sequence). V was shortened by 5 bases and J by 5 bases, with 9 bases between the two germline ends.

Written as DNA, the CDR3 is TGTGCCAGCAGATATACAGGTGGGGCTGGTGAGCAGTTCTTC. Translating gives CASRYTGGAGEQFF. This chain joins TRBV28 and TRBJ2-1, with D possibly TRBD1 on 5 matching bases. V gave up 6 bases and J gave up 9 bases, with 18 bases separating them. The germline CDR1 and CDR2 sequences are MDHEN and SYDVKM. This CDR3 has 14 amino acids.

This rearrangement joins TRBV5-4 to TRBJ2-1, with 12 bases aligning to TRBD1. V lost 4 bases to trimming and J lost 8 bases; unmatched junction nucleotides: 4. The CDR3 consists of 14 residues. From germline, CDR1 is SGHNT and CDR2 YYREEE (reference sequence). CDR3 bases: TGTGCCAGCAGCGGGGGGACAGGGGGCTATGAGCAGTTCTTC. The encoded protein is CASSGGTGGYEQFF.

The CDR3 nucleotides are TGCGCCAGCAGCCTATCCGGGACACCGACTTATGGCTACACCTTC. Translating it yields CASSLSGTPTYGYTF. The rearrangement links TRBV5-1 to TRBJ1-2, with D possibly matching TRBD1 (6 bases). The ends were cut back, 4 bases at V and 5 bases at J, with 18 bases in the middle. Germline CDR1 SGHRS, CDR2 YFSETQ. CDR3 length: 15 amino acids.